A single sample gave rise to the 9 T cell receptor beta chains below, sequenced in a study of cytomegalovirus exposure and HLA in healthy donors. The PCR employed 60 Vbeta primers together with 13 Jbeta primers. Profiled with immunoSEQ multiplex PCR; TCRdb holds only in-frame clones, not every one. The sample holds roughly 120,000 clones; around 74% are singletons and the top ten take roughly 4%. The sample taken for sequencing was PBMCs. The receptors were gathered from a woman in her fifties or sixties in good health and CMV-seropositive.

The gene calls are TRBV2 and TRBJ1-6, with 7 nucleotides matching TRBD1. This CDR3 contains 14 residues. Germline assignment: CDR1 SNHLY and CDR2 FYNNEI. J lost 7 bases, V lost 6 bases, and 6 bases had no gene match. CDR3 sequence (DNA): TGTGCCAGCAGCGGACAGGCCGACAATTCACCCCTCCACTTT. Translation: CASSGQADNSPLHF.

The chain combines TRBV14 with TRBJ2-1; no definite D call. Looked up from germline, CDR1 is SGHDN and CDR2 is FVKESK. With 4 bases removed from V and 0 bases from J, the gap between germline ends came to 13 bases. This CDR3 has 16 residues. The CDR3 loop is CASSLVGRLSYNEQFF. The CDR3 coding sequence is TGTGCCAGCAGCCTTGTAGGCAGACTCTCCTACAATGAGCAGTTCTTC.

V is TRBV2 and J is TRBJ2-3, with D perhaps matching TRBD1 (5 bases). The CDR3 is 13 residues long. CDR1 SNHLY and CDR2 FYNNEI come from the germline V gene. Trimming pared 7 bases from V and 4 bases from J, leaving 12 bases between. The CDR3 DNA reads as TGTGCCAGCAATAGGGTCAGGGCAGATACGCAGTATTTT. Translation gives CASNRVRADTQYF.

DNA of the CDR3: TGTGCCAGCATGGGACAGGGGGCGCCGGGAAACACCATATATTTT. It codes for CASMGQGAPGNTIYF. V gene TRBV2 combines with J gene TRBJ1-3; 12 nucleotides match TRBD1. The CDR3 spans 15 residues. From germline, CDR1 is SNHLY and CDR2 FYNNEI. J was trimmed by 4 bases and V by 7 bases; bases with no gene match: 5.

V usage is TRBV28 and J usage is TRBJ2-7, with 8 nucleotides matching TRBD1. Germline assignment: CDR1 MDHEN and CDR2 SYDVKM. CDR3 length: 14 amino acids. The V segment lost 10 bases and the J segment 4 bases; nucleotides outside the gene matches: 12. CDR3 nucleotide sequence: TGTGCCACCCTTGGCGGGACAGGACGGTACGAGCAGTACTTC. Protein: CATLGGTGRYEQYF.

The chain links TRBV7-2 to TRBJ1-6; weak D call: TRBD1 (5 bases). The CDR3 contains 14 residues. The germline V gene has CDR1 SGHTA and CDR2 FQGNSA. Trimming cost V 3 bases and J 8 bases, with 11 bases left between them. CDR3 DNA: TGTGCCAGCAGCTTGTATAGGGGTGATTCACCCCTCCACTTT. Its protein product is CASSLYRGDSPLHF.

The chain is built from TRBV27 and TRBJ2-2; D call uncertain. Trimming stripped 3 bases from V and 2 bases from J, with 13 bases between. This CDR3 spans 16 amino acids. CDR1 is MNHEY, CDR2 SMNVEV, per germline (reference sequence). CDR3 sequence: CASSLIGTINTGELFF. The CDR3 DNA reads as TGTGCCAGCAGTTTGATCGGCACTATTAACACCGGGGAGCTGTTTTTT.

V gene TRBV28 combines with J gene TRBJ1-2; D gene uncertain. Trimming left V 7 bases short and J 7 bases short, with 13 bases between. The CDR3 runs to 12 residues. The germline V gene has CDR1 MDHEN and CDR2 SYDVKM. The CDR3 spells CASNSGRGGYTF. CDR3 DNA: TGTGCCAGCAACTCGGGCCGGGGTGGCTACACCTTC.

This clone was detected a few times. Here the CDR3 reads CASSVNGGGNNEQFF. The DNA of the CDR3 is TGTGCCAGCAGTGTTAATGGCGGGGGCAACAATGAGCAGTTCTTC. The V gene is TRBV28, the J gene TRBJ2-1; the D gene is possibly TRBD2 (7 bases). The CDR3 sequence is 15 residues long. Trimming removed 5 bases at V and 5 bases at J, with 16 bases between. The V gene's germline CDR1 is MDHEN and CDR2 SYDVKM.